The 21 T cell receptor beta chains below were found in one sample sequenced in a study of control samples from healthy donors and cancer patients. Libraries were prepared by immunoSEQ multiplex PCR; TCRdb keeps only in-frame clonotypes and omits some of them. The table has about 58,000 clones, 87% seen once. Input material: PBMCs. These receptors originate from a woman aged 55 to 70 with lung cancer.

This clone was recorded a few times. J is TRBJ1-2 and V is TRBV5-4; TRBD1 is a possible D gene (6 bases). V lost 4 bases to trimming and J lost 8 bases, with 18 bases between them. This CDR3 comprises 14 residues. Per the germline V gene, CDR1 is SGHNT and CDR2 is YYREEE (reference sequence). CDR3 amino acids: CASSGEWGGAGYTF. DNA of the CDR3: TGTGCCAGCAGCGGTGAATGGGGGGGCGCCGGCTACACCTTC.

Concerning this clone: Germline is not matched at one junction end, which may reflect a read error. V usage is TRBV7-3 and J usage is TRBJ2-5; D remains unclear. The CDR3 length is 12 residues. Germline loops: CDR1 SGHTA, CDR2 FQGTGA. The CDR3 sequence: CASSVTPETQYF. The CDR3 coding sequence is TGTGCCAGCAGCGTAACCCCGGAGACCCAGTACTTC.

The rearrangement joins TRBV5-1 to TRBJ1-2; no clear D gene. V lost 0 bases, J lost 3 bases, and 9 bases lay in between. The CDR3 is made up of 14 amino acids. Germline V gene sequence: CDR1 SGHRS, CDR2 YFSETQ. The CDR3 nucleotides read TGCGCCAGCAGCTTGGCCGGGAGTGACTATGGCTACACCTTC. Translating gives CASSLAGSDYGYTF. Drawing the rest from reference TRBV5-1 and TRBJ1-2, the complete variable domain is KAGVTQTPRYLIKTRGQQVTLSCSPISGHRSVSWYQQTPGQGLQFLFEYFSETQRNKGNFPGRFSGRQFSNSRSEMNVSTLELGDSALYLCASSLAGSDYGYTFGSGTRLTVV.

The chain carries TRBV30 and TRBJ2-7; 10 bases are a match to TRBD2. V gave up 7 bases and J gave up 4 bases; unmatched junction bases: 7. The germline gives CDR1 GTSNPN, CDR2 SVGIG (reference sequence). The CDR3 spans 13 residues. The CDR3, as DNA: TGTGCCTCGAGGGGGACTAGCGCGTACGAGCAGTACTTC. Translation gives CASRGTSAYEQYF.

The chain employs TRBV5-6 and TRBJ1-2, with TRBD1 as a possible D gene (6 bases). From germline, CDR1 is SGHDT and CDR2 YYEEEE. Trimming left V 0 bases short and J 4 bases short, with 13 bases between. This CDR3 region has 15 residues. The CDR3 sequence is CASSLAGGAGYGYTF. In nucleotides, the CDR3 is TGTGCCAGCAGCTTGGCCGGGGGGGCTGGCTATGGCTACACCTTC.

The chain carries TRBV18 and TRBJ1-6; 8 positions match TRBD1. The CDR3 spans 17 residues. V dropped 1 base and J dropped 5; count of bases not matched to a gene: 7. CDR1 is KGHSH, CDR2 LQKENI, per germline. This CDR3 reads CASSPRDRGSNNSPLHF. For the CDR3, the DNA is TGTGCCAGCTCACCACGAGACAGGGGATCGAATAATTCACCCCTCCACTTT.

This rearrangement joins TRBV3-1 (or the pseudogene TRBV3-2) to TRBJ1-2, with a tentative D call TRBD1 (6 bases). In germline, CDR1 is LGHDT, CDR2 YNNKEL (reference sequence). CDR3 length: 13 residues. V was clipped by 6 bases and J by 8 bases, with 16 bases between them. Here the CDR3 reads CASSSGAGGGYTF. DNA for the CDR3: TGTGCCAGCAGTTCGGGGGCAGGAGGCGGCTACACCTTC.

This chain joins TRBV19 and TRBJ1-5; the D gene is possibly TRBD1 (6 bases). The germline gives CDR1 LNHDA, CDR2 SQIVND (reference sequence). Trimming pared 6 bases from V and 0 bases from J, leaving 12 bases between. This CDR3 comprises 15 residues. CDR3 region: CASSTTGNSNQPQHF. In DNA, the CDR3 is TGTGCCAGTAGCACAACAGGGAATAGCAATCAGCCCCAGCATTTT.

The chain recombines TRBV7-9 with TRBJ1-2; unclear D gene. The CDR3 extends over 11 amino acids. Trimming shortened V by 5 bases and J by 8 bases, and 9 bases separated the two germline ends. Looked up from germline, CDR1 is SEHNR and CDR2 is FQNEAQ (reference sequence). DNA for the CDR3: TGTGCCAGCAGCCAAGGTTACGGCTACACCTTC. It specifies CASSQGYGYTF.

This clone was counted only a few times. The chain employs TRBV19 and TRBJ1-5; 9 nucleotides match TRBD1. This CDR3 has 14 amino acids. Trimming took 5 bases from V and 6 from J; bases not matched to a gene: 5. Germline lookup yields CDR1 LNHDA and CDR2 SQIVND (reference sequence). The CDR3 DNA reads TGTGCCAGTAGTTTACAGGGGGCGAGTCAGCCCCAGCATTTT. Protein product: CASSLQGASQPQHF.

The J gene is TRBJ1-3, the V gene TRBV3-1 (or the pseudogene TRBV3-2), with D possibly being TRBD1 (5 bases). Germline CDR1 is LGHDT and CDR2 is YNNKEL (reference sequence). The CDR3 sequence is 16 residues long. V was pared by 5 bases and J by 1 base, with 15 bases between. CDR3 sequence (DNA): TGTGCCAGCAGCTTTGGGGGGGTCCGGTCTGGAAACACCATATATTTT. Residues: CASSFGGVRSGNTIYF.

CDR3 region: CASSLRPEGTEAFF. The CDR3 nucleotides read TGTGCCAGCAGTCTCAGGCCGGAAGGCACTGAAGCTTTCTTT. The chain recombines TRBV6-5 with TRBJ1-1, with D unclear. Trimming cost V 5 bases and J 4 bases, with 14 bases left between them. The length of the CDR3 is 14 residues. CDR1 is MNHEY and CDR2 is SVGAGI in the germline V gene.

The chain couples TRBV19 to TRBJ2-5; 12 nucleotides line up with TRBD2. With V trimmed by 6 bases and J by 4 bases, 0 bases remained unmatched. The CDR3 consists of 13 residues. Germline CDR1 LNHDA, CDR2 SQIVND (reference sequence). In nucleotides, the CDR3 is TGTGCCAGTAGGGGACTAGCGGGAGAGACCCAGTACTTC. As protein: CASRGLAGETQYF.

The V call is TRBV5-1, the J call TRBJ1-3, with a tentative D call TRBD1 (6 bases). Germline assignment: CDR1 SGHRS and CDR2 YFSETQ. This CDR3 is built from 15 residues. Trimming took 5 bases from V and 8 from J, leaving 20 bases between them. CDR3 DNA sequence: TGCGCCAGCAGACGCTCGACAGGTTCTATGGACACCATATATTTT. It specifies CASRRSTGSMDTIYF.

J is TRBJ1-6 and V is TRBV3-1 (or the pseudogene TRBV3-2), with D possibly TRBD1 on 5 matching bases. CDR1 and CDR2 (germline): LGHDT, YNNKEL (reference sequence). The V end was cut by 5 bases, the J end by 10 bases, with 21 bases between. The CDR3 has 16 residues. CDR3 nucleotides: TGTGCCAGCAGCGGGGGAGGCCTCTCCGTGGGGTCACCCCTCCACTTT. Protein: CASSGGGLSVGSPLHF.

The sample holds one count of this clone. This chain links TRBV7-8 with TRBJ2-2; D possibly corresponds to TRBD2 (5 bases). There are 15 residues in the CDR3. V was trimmed by 6 bases and J by 3 bases, leaving 14 bases between them. Germline V gene data show CDR1 as SGHVS and CDR2 as FQNEAQ. The CDR3 protein is CASSSLAVHTGELFF. CDR3 nucleotide sequence: TGTGCCAGCAGTTCCCTAGCAGTACACACCGGGGAGCTGTTTTTT.

In nucleotides, the CDR3 is TGCGCCAGCAGCCAAGGCCCTAGACAGGACTATGGCTACACCTTC. Residues: CASSQGPRQDYGYTF. This chain joins TRBV4-1 and TRBJ1-2, with D possibly TRBD1 on 6 matching bases. The CDR3 runs 15 residues. Trimming shortened V by 1 base and J by 3 bases, and 12 bases separated the two germline ends. Per the germline V gene, CDR1 is MGHRA and CDR2 is YSYEKL.

The CDR3 here is CASRGVAGAGELFF. DNA of the CDR3: TGTGCCAGCCGTGGGGTTGCCGGGGCCGGGGAGCTGTTTTTT. The chain carries TRBV2 and TRBJ2-2; possibly TRBD2 for D (5 bases). Germline V gene sequence: CDR1 SNHLY, CDR2 FYNNEI. The V gene lost 8 bases and the J gene lost 6 bases, with 16 bases spanning the gap. This CDR3 spans 14 amino acids. Combining the CDR3 with reference TRBV2 and TRBJ2-2 gives the whole variable domain EPEVTQTPSHQVTQMGQEVILRCVPISNHLYFYWYRQILGQKVEFLVSFYNNEISEKSEIFDDQFSVERPDGSNFTLKIRSTKLEDSAMYFCASRGVAGAGELFFGEGSRLTVL.

The chain uses TRBV5-1 and TRBJ2-5, with a tentative D call TRBD1 (5 bases). The V gene's germline CDR1 is SGHRS and CDR2 YFSETQ. The germline V and J ends were trimmed by 0 bases and 2 bases, with 8 bases remaining between them. The length of the CDR3 is 14 residues. The CDR3 loop is CASSLVGQQETQYF. Written as DNA, the CDR3 is TGCGCCAGCAGCTTGGTGGGGCAGCAAGAGACCCAGTACTTC.

The chain is built from TRBV5-1 and TRBJ1-1, with D tentatively TRBD1 (5 bases). V was pared by 4 bases and J by 4 bases, with 14 bases between. This CDR3 comprises 14 residues. Germline V gene data show CDR1 as SGHRS and CDR2 as YFSETQ. CDR3 region: CASSGRDQGTEAFF. DNA of the CDR3: TGCGCCAGCAGCGGCAGGGATCAGGGCACTGAAGCTTTCTTT.

The rearrangement joins TRBV9 to TRBJ2-7; D is ambiguous. CDR3 length equals 14 residues. The V and J ends lost 0 bases and 2 bases respectively, with 9 bases between them. Looked up from germline, CDR1 is SGDLS and CDR2 is YYNGEE. The CDR3, as DNA: TGTGCCAGCAGCGTAGGGACGGTTGCCTACGAGCAGTACTTC. Translating it yields CASSVGTVAYEQYF. Complete variable domain (other parts from reference TRBV9 and TRBJ2-7): DSGVTQTPKHLITATGQRVTLRCSPRSGDLSVYWYQQSLDQGLQFLIQYYNGEERAKGNILERFSAQQFPDLHSELNLSSLELGDSALYFCASSVGTVAYEQYFGPGTRLTVT.